Shown below are 18 T cell receptor beta chains from a single sample sequenced in a study of T-cell memory formation after mild COVID-19. TCRdb reprocessed the 5' RACE reads via MiXCR and lists one record per CDR3 protein. The sample has 550,000 to 600,000 distinct CDR3 sequences; approximately 21% are singletons. The sample comprised PBMCs or a T cell subset sorted from them (not recorded which). Every receptor here comes from an adult woman who had mild COVID-19 (a few samples of this study predate the infection). Cell type and time point are not known.

This clonotype has only a few counts. The V and J genes are TRBV6-1 and TRBJ1-2; D is undetermined. Deletions cut 1 base from V and 5 bases from J, with 11 bases between. Germline assignment: CDR1 MNHNS and CDR2 SASEGT. The CDR3 loop spans 14 amino acids. The CDR3 loop is CASSEVVDPYGYTF. In nucleotides, the CDR3 is TGTGCCAGCAGTGAAGTGGTCGACCCGTATGGCTACACCTTC.

This clonotype was found many times. The chain recombines TRBV5-1 with TRBJ2-3; TRBD1 matches 7 bases. This CDR3 has 15 amino acids. CDR1 and CDR2 (germline): SGHRS, YFSETQ. V trimming: 0 bases; J trimming: 4 bases; junction bases outside the gene matches: 5. The CDR3 region is CASSLATGTADTQYF. DNA of the CDR3: TGCGCCAGCAGCTTGGCGACAGGGACGGCAGATACGCAGTATTTT.

The V call is TRBV18, the J call TRBJ1-3; TRBD1 is a possible D gene (6 bases). V was pared by 0 bases and J by 2 bases, with 14 bases between. This CDR3 has 17 amino acids. Germline CDR1 and CDR2: KGHSH and LQKENI. The CDR3 sequence is CASSPPGARMAGNTIYF. As DNA, the CDR3 is TGTGCCAGCTCACCACCGGGGGCCAGGATGGCTGGAAACACCATATATTTT.

Ten or more counts support this clonotype. The V and J genes are TRBV5-1 and TRBJ2-1; D remains ambiguous. Germline V CDR1 and CDR2: SGHRS, YFSETQ. The germline V and J ends were trimmed by 0 bases and 8 bases, with 12 bases remaining between them. CDR3 length: 14 residues. The chain's CDR3 is CASSLVGESDEQFF. The CDR3 nucleotides read TGCGCCAGCAGCTTGGTTGGTGAATCGGATGAGCAGTTCTTC.

The rearrangement joins TRBV6-2 or TRBV6-3 to TRBJ1-2; 7 nucleotides match TRBD1. J gave up 1 base and V 4 bases, and 9 bases lay outside the gene matches. Germline V gene data show CDR1 as MNHEY and CDR2 as SVGEGT. The CDR3 spans 16 residues. CDR3 loop: CASSSPTGSSNYGYTF. DNA of the CDR3: TGTGCCAGCAGTTCTCCGACAGGGTCGAGTAACTATGGCTACACCTTC.

This clonotype was detected only a few times. The chain has TRBV30 and TRBJ2-3; 7 nucleotides match TRBD1. The CDR3 loop spans 13 amino acids. The ends lost 2 bases at V and 4 bases at J; junction bases unmatched: 3. Per the germline V gene, CDR1 is GTSNPN and CDR2 is SVGIG (reference sequence). CDR3 nucleotides: TGTGCCTGGAGTCCGACAGGGTCAGATACGCAGTATTTT. Translating it yields CAWSPTGSDTQYF.

There are a few counts of this clonotype. The genes are TRBV20-1 and TRBJ1-1, with 12 nucleotides matching TRBD1. CDR1 and CDR2 from the germline V gene are DFQATT and SNEGSKA (reference sequence). The J segment lost 4 bases and the V segment lost 1 base, leaving 7 bases of the junction unmatched. The length of the CDR3 is 16 residues. The CDR3 DNA sequence: TGCAGTGCTAGAGCCGGGGACAGGGGGCAGCGCACTGAAGCTTTCTTT. This sequence encodes CSARAGDRGQRTEAFF.

The rearrangement uses TRBV11-2 and TRBJ2-1; 8 positions agree with TRBD2. The CDR3 consists of 15 residues. V trimming: 1 base; J trimming: 10 bases; junction bases outside the gene matches: 9. Germline V CDR1 and CDR2: SGHAT, FQNNGV. As DNA, the CDR3 is TGTGCCAGCAGCTTAGTACGGGGGGGACGAAGAGAGCAGTTCTTC. Its protein product is CASSLVRGGRREQFF.

Points on this clonotype: The missing conserved phenylalanine or tryptophan at the end of this CDR3 makes a read error likely. The chain is built from TRBV10-2 and TRBJ2-1, with 11 bases identical to TRBD2. Germline V gives CDR1 WSHSY, CDR2 SAAADI. Trimming at V came to 0 bases and at J to 8 bases, leaving 6 bases not matched to a gene. The CDR3 covers 16 residues. This CDR3 is CASSESALAGVDEQFY. CDR3 DNA: TGCGCCAGCAGTGAGTCGGCACTAGCGGGGGTGGATGAGCAGTTCTAC.

The chain uses TRBV5-1 and TRBJ1-1; D uncertain. Trimming removed 0 bases from V and 7 bases from J, with 19 bases in between. The CDR3 is made up of 16 amino acids. The germline gives CDR1 SGHRS, CDR2 YFSETQ. CDR3 nucleotide sequence: TGCGCCAGCAGCTTGGAAGGAGGGCTCACGGCGGGTGAAGCTTTCTTT. Encoded protein: CASSLEGGLTAGEAFF.

The sample holds a few counts of this clonotype. This chain links TRBV28 with TRBJ2-2; no clear D gene. This CDR3 has 12 amino acids. Germline loops: CDR1 MDHEN, CDR2 SYDVKM. V lost 7 bases and J lost 8, with 11 bases in between. CDR3 in DNA: TGTGCCAGCACTCAATGGGTGGGGGAGCTGTTTTTT. Amino acid sequence: CASTQWVGELFF.

This clonotype was seen only a few times. The J gene is TRBJ2-1, the V gene TRBV6-2 or TRBV6-3; TRBD2 matches 16 bases. After removal of 4 bases from V and 7 bases from J, the junction contained 10 bases not matched to a gene. Germline values: CDR1 MNHEY, CDR2 SVGEGT. This CDR3 comprises 18 residues. Written as DNA, the CDR3 is TGTGCCAGCAGTTCGACTACGGGACTAGCGGGAGGGTGGAATGAGCAGTTCTTC. Its translation is CASSSTTGLAGGWNEQFF.

This clonotype was detected a few times. V usage is TRBV7-6 and J usage is TRBJ2-7; D is possibly TRBD1 (5 bases). Looked up from germline, CDR1 is SGHVS and CDR2 is FNYEAQ. This CDR3 has 14 residues. V lost 0 bases, J lost 6 bases, and 12 bases lay in between. The CDR3 loop reads CASSLAQVEAEQYF. The CDR3 nucleotides read TGTGCCAGCAGCTTAGCACAGGTAGAAGCCGAGCAGTACTTC.

V usage is TRBV18 and J usage is TRBJ1-1; perhaps TRBD1 as D (5 bases). V lost 5 bases and J lost 7, with 11 bases in between. CDR1 is KGHSH, CDR2 LQKENI, per germline. CDR3 size: 12 residues. CDR3 loop: CASSKQDDEAFF. CDR3 DNA: TGTGCCAGCTCAAAACAGGACGATGAAGCTTTCTTT.

This clonotype was seen a handful of times. V and J are TRBV9 and TRBJ2-3; TRBD2 is a possible D gene (6 bases). The CDR3 consists of 16 residues. From germline, CDR1 is SGDLS and CDR2 YYNGEE. Deletions cut 3 bases from V and 0 bases from J, with 14 bases between. The CDR3 bases are TGTGCCAGCAGCGAAGAGAGCGGGCTTAGCACAGATACGCAGTATTTT. The encoded protein is CASSEESGLSTDTQYF.

This sequence joins TRBV21-1 and TRBJ2-7; the table calls TRBD1, which could not be checked here. TRBV21-1 is a listed pseudogene. The CDR3 is made up of 13 amino acids. The CDR3 DNA reads as TGTGCCAGCAGCAACTCCGGGACCTACGAGCAGTACTTC. It specifies CASSNSGTYEQYF.

In this sample, this clonotype turned up a few times. The chain is built from TRBV5-1 and TRBJ1-1; D might be TRBD1 (5 bases). With 0 bases removed from V and 7 bases from J, the gap between germline ends came to 10 bases. CDR3 length: 13 residues. Germline V CDR1 and CDR2: SGHRS, YFSETQ. The CDR3 DNA is TGCGCCAGCAGCTTGGCCCGGGGGATTGAAGCTTTCTTT. This codes for CASSLARGIEAFF.

The chain recombines TRBV11-2 with TRBJ2-2; D tentatively fits TRBD1 or TRBD2 (6 bases each). CDR1 is SGHAT, CDR2 FQNNGV, per germline. Trimming took 4 bases from V and 3 from J, leaving 27 bases between them. The CDR3 has 20 amino acids. The CDR3 coding sequence is TGTGCCAGCAGCTCTGGGTCCCATTCAACAGGGAGGCAGTACACCGGGGAGCTGTTTTTT. Its protein is CASSSGSHSTGRQYTGELFF.